This T cell receptor (beta chain) was recorded in a study of blood T cell repertoires in COVID-19. Germline values: CDR1 SEHNR, CDR2 FQNEAQ (reference sequence). Deletions cut 3 bases from V and 0 bases from J, with 9 bases between. The CDR3 is 15 amino acids. Measured with immunoSEQ multiplex PCR; TCRdb has only the in-frame clones, and not every one. Here the sample spans about 170,000 clones, around four fifths being singletons. What was sequenced was peripheral blood. The sequence derives from a woman of 80 years or more with COVID-19, enrolled during active disease. The chain has TRBV7-9 and TRBJ1-3; D remains unclear. The chain's CDR3 is CASSFLSSSGNTIYF. The CDR3 nucleotides read TGTGCCAGCAGCTTTCTCTCCAGCTCTGGAAACACCATATATTTT.